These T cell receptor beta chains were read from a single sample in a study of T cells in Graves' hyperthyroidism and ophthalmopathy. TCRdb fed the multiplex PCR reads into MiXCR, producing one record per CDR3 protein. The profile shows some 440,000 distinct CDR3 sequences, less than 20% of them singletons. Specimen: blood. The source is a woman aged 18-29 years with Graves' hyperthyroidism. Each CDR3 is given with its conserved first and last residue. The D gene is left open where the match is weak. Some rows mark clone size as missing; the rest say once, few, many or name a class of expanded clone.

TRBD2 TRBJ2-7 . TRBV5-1 TGCGCCAGCAGTCTCGCGGGAGGGCCGTTTAGCGAGCAGTACTTC CASSLAGGPFSEQYF
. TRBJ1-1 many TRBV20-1 TGCAGTGCTAGTAAACGGATGAACACTGAAGCTTTCTTT CSASKRMNTEAFF
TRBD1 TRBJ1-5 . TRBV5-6 TGTGCCAGCAGCGTGACTCGGGACAGGGGAGCCAATCAGCCCCAGCATTTT CASSVTRDRGANQPQHF
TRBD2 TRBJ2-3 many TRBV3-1 TGTGCCAGCAGCCAAGGGACTAGCGGTTTCGGGGATACGCAGTATTTT CASSQGTSGFGDTQYF
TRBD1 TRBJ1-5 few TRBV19 TGTGCCAGTAGTACCTCGAGGACAGGGTTGGATCAGCCCCAGCATTTT CASSTSRTGLDQPQHF
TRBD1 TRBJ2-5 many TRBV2 TGTGCCAGCAGTGAAGGGATATGGACAGGGAAGGCGACCCAGTACTTC CASSEGIWTGKATQYF
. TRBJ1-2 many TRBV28 TGTGCCAGCAGTTTAGGGGGGCTGAGAGGCTACACCTTC CASSLGGLRGYTF
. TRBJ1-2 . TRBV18 TGTGCCAGCTCACAAAACCCCGGGACGGCGGGCGCCGGTGGCTACACCTTC CASSQNPGTAGAGGYTF
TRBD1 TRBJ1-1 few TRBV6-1 TGTGCCAGCAGTCCGGGACAGGCCACCACAGAAGCTTTCTTT CASSPGQATTEAFF
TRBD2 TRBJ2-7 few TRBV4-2 TGTGCCAGCAGCCCAGGGATTGGCGGGAGCCACGAGCAGTACTTC CASSPGIGGSHEQYF
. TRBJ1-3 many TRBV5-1 TGCGCCAGCAGCTTTGGCGCCGCAGACTCTGGAAACACCATATATTTT CASSFGAADSGNTIYF
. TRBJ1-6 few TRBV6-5 TGTGCCAGCAGTTACTCGTTAACAGGGAGAACCTATAATTCACCCCTCCACTTT CASSYSLTGRTYNSPLHF
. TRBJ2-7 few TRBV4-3 TGCGCCAGCAGCCAAGACGGGCAGGCCTCCGAGCAGTACTTC CASSQDGQASEQYF
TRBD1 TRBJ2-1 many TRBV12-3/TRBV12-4 TGTGCCAGCAGTTTAGGCCCCGGGACAGGGGGCTACAATGAGCAGTTCTTC CASSLGPGTGGYNEQFF
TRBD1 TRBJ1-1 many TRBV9 TGTGCCAGCAGCGTAGCATCAGGGGGAATCGCTGAAGCTTTCTTT CASSVASGGIAEAFF
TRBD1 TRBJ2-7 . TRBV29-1 TGCAGCGTTGGAGAGGCCAATCACAGGGGGCTTATCTACGAGCAGTACTTC CSVGEANHRGLIYEQYF
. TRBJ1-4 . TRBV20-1 TGCAGTGCTAGTTTGTATTTGGGGGTACCGGATGAAAAACTGTTTTTT CSASLYLGVPDEKLFF
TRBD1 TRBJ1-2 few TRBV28 TGTGCCAGCAGTTTCACAGGGGGTAACTATGGCTACACCTTC CASSFTGGNYGYTF
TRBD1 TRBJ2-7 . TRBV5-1 TGCGCCAGCAGCTTGTACCAGGGGGCCCACGAGCAGTACTTC CASSLYQGAHEQYF
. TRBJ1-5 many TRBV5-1 TGCGCCAGCAGCCCGGGACAACTCAATCAGCCCCAGCATTTT CASSPGQLNQPQHF
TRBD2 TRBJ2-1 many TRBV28 TGTGCCAGCGCCCCCGGGAGGGCCAGCGATGAGCAGTTCTTC CASAPGRASDEQFF
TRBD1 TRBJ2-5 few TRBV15 TGTGCCACCAGCAGACAGGGGGCGGGAGAGACCCAGTACTTC CATSRQGAGETQYF
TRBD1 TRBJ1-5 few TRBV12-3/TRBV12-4 TGTGCCAGCAGTCTGCATGGACAGGTGGGTCAGCCCCAGCATTTT CASSLHGQVGQPQHF
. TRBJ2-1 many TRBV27 TGTGCCAGCAGCCAAACTAGCACCCTCTACAATGAGCAGTTCTTC CASSQTSTLYNEQFF
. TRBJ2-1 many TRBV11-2 TGTGCCAGCAGCATGATCAGGGGTAAAACACACAATGAGCAGTTCTTC CASSMIRGKTHNEQFF
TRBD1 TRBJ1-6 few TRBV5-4 TGTGCCAGCAGCTTTGGACAGGGCGACTCACCCCTCCACTTT CASSFGQGDSPLHF
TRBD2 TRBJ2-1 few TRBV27 TGTGCCAGCAGCCTGACTAGCGGGAGGGGTGGTGAGCAGTTCTTC CASSLTSGRGGEQFF